The clone carrying this T cell receptor beta chain was observed once. Its target is unknown. This sample was taken from a study of radiotherapy plus CTLA-4 blockade in lung cancer. The study, taken as a whole, reports: Per reports, early blood T cell clone dynamics, plus interferon-beta, forecast response most strongly. Clones derived from tumor TCRs expanded in blood after radiotherapy plus ipilimumab.

Between the trimmed V and J ends, which lost 5 bases and 1 base, there was a span of 18 bases. CDR3 length: 17 amino acids. Germline CDR1 reads MNHEY; CDR2 reads SMNVEV (reference sequence). The data were produced by immunoSEQ multiplex PCR, yet TCRdb's version contains in-frame clones alone and is incomplete. Of more than 75,000 clones detected, around 74% appear once; the ten largest clones hold approximately 2.8%. The rearrangement joins TRBV27 to TRBJ1-3; unclear D gene. The receptor's source is a human donor with non-small cell lung cancer who had a partial response to radiotherapy plus ipilimumab. Some clones in this sample may be carry-over from other donors' samples. The input for sequencing was peripheral blood, taken from a patient treated with radiotherapy plus ipilimumab. The CDR3 coding sequence is TGTGCCAGCAGTCCTTCTACCCTCCGGGGTTCTGGAAACACCATATATTTT. Its translation: CASSPSTLRGSGNTIYF.